The 3 T cell receptor beta chains given below trace back to one sample, sequenced in a study of blood T cell repertoires in COVID-19. Sequencing was performed with immunoSEQ multiplex PCR; in TCRdb, only in-frame clones are kept and a portion is missing. Of around 280,000 clones listed, 75% to 90% were seen once; the top ten hold roughly 2%. Sequences were obtained from peripheral blood. These receptors were taken from a woman between 45 and 65 years old who had recovered from COVID-19.

J is TRBJ1-3 and V is TRBV19, with 8 bases that match TRBD1. CDR3 length: 14 amino acids. Germline assignment: CDR1 LNHDA and CDR2 SQIVND (reference sequence). Losses at the gene ends were 4 bases for V and 4 bases for J; bases not matched to a gene: 3. The CDR3 sequence: CASSTGTGGNTIYF. Written as DNA, the CDR3 is TGTGCCAGTAGTACCGGGACAGGCGGAAACACCATATATTTT.

The CDR3 DNA follows: TGTGCCAGCAGCTTAAGGCTGGCTAGCGGGAGAGATACGCAGTATTTT. Translated, it gives CASSLRLASGRDTQYF. This rearrangement joins TRBV7-2 to TRBJ2-3; 10 nucleotides agree with TRBD2. The CDR3 has 16 amino acids. Per germline, CDR1 SGHTA and CDR2 FQGNSA. V lost 2 bases to trimming and J lost 5 bases; unmatched junction nucleotides: 7. The whole variable domain, filled in from reference TRBV7-2 and TRBJ2-3, reads GAGVSQSPSNKVTEKGKDVELRCDPISGHTALYWYRQSLGQGLEFLIYFQGNSAPDKSGLPSDRFSAERTGGSVSTLTIQRTQQEDSAVYLCASSLRLASGRDTQYFGPGTRLTVL.

This clone appeared a single time. The gene calls are TRBV19 and TRBJ1-2; D is uncertain. CDR3 length equals 15 residues. With 6 bases removed from V and 8 bases from J, the gap between germline ends came to 22 bases. The germline CDR1 and CDR2 sequences are LNHDA and SQIVND (reference sequence). DNA of the CDR3: TGTGCCAGTAGCACACAAGGGAGGGAAGGAGGAGGCTACACCTTC. Translated: CASSTQGREGGGYTF.